This TCR beta chain was identified in a study of molecular identifiers for immune sequencing clone quantification. Previously published methods and listed TCR primers were used for the bulk TCR libraries. Each CDR3 protein is one row after TCRdb ran MiXCR on the PCR reads. The top ten clones hold 0.78% of a sample with approximately 630,000 distinct CDR3 sequences, over 25% of them seen once. Whole-study results and caveats: Beyond 20 RNA copies, clones held over 98% of effector molecules, compared with under 1% in naive cells. Spike-in Jurkat TCR RNA from a single cell reportedly registered among about a million naive cells.

This clonotype was counted at least ten times. Its antigen is still unknown. With 0 bases clipped from V and 3 bases from J, the junction kept 9 bases outside the gene matches. Per the germline V gene, CDR1 is LGHNA and CDR2 is YSLEER. The CDR3 contains 18 residues. The specimen sequenced was naive CD8+ T cells from blood, with Jurkat cell RNA spiked in. Stated subset: FACS-sorted CD8+CD4-CCR7+CD45RA+ naive T cells. The clonotype was recovered from a human donor in good health. Some libraries in this study had Jurkat cell RNA spiked in. This chain joins TRBV4-3 and TRBJ2-3; 10 bases fit TRBD2. This CDR3 is CASSQDSPSGSLTDTQYF. CDR3 nucleotides: TGCGCCAGCAGCCAAGATTCGCCTAGCGGGAGCTTAACAGATACGCAGTATTTT.